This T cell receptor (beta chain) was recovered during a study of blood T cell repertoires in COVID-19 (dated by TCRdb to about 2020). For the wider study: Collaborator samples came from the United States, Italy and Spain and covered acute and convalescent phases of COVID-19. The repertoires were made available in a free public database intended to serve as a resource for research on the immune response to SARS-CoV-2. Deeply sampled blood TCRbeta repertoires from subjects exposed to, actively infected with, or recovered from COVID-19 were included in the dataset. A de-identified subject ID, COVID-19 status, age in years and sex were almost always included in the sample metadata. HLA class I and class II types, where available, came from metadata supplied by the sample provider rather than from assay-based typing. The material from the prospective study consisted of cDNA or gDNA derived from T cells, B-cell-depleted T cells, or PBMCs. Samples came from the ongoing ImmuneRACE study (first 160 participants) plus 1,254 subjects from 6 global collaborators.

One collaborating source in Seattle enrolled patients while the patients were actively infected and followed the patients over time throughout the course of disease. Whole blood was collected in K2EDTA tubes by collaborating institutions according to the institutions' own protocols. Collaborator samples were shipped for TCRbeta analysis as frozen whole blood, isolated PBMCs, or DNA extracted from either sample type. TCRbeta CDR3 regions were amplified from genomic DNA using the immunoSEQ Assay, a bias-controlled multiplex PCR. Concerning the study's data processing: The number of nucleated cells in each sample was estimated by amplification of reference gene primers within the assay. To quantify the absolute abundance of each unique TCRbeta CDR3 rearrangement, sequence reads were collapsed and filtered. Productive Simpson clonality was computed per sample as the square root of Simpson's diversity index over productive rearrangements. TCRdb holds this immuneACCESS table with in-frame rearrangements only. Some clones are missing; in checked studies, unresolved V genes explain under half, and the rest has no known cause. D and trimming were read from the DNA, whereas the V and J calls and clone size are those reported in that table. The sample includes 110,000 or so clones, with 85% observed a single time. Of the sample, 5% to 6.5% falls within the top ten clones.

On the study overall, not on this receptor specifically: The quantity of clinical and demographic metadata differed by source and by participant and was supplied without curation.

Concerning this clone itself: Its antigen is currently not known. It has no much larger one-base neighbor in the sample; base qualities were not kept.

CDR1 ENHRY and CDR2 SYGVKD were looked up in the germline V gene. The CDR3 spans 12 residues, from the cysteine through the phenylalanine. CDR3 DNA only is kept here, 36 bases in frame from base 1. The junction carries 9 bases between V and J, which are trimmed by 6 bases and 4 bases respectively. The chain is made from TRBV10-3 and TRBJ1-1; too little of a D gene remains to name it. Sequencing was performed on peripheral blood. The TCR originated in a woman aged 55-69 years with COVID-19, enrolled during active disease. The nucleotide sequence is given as TGTGCCATCAGGAAAGAGGGCACTGAAGCTTTCTTT. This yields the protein CAIRKEGTEAFF.